Presented here are 17 T cell receptor beta chains from one specimen sequenced in a study of shared clonotypes between healthy human individuals. Method: immunoSEQ multiplex PCR; TCRdb's copy keeps in-frame clones and lacks some. This table holds 1.5 million to 1.9 million clones, 95% to 99% found once. The sequenced material came from naive CD4+ T cells sorted from blood. This sample's subset: CD45RA+ positively selected. The receptors originated from a man under 40 in good health.

The chain joins TRBV7-2 to TRBJ2-7, with 10 bases fitting TRBD2. CDR3 length: 14 residues. V shed 5 bases and J 4 bases; nucleotides not matched to a gene: 5. Germline CDR1 SGHTA, CDR2 FQGNSA. Here the CDR3 reads CASSTSSGSYEQYF. The CDR3 DNA reads as TGTGCCAGCAGCACCTCTAGCGGGAGTTACGAGCAGTACTTC.

This sequence joins TRBV7-9 and TRBJ1-4, with TRBD1 identical over 7 bases. The germline V gene has CDR1 SEHNR and CDR2 FQNEAQ (reference sequence). V gave up 6 bases and J gave up 4 bases; unmatched junction bases: 8. The CDR3 contains 15 residues. For the CDR3, the DNA is TGTGCCAGCAGTCAATCACAGGGGAATAATGAAAAACTGTTTTTT. Encoded protein: CASSQSQGNNEKLFF.

The rearrangement joins TRBV7-2 to TRBJ2-3; D uncertain. There are 13 residues in the CDR3. Germline CDR1 is SGHTA and CDR2 is FQGNSA. V shed 3 bases and J shed 2 bases, with 6 bases lying between them. CDR3 sequence: CASSFTFTDTQYF. The CDR3 nucleotides read TGTGCCAGCAGCTTTACCTTCACAGATACGCAGTATTTT.

V usage is TRBV5-1 and J usage is TRBJ1-5; TRBD1 matches 10 bases. The germline CDR1 and CDR2 sequences are SGHRS and YFSETQ. Germline trimming cut 4 bases from V and 2 bases from J; bases unmatched to any gene: 3. CDR3 size: 15 residues. Here the CDR3 reads CASSGGTGGNQPQHF. The CDR3 nucleotides are TGCGCCAGCAGCGGCGGGACAGGGGGCAATCAGCCCCAGCATTTT. Full variable domain (remainder filled in from reference TRBV5-1 and TRBJ1-5): KAGVTQTPRYLIKTRGQQVTLSCSPISGHRSVSWYQQTPGQGLQFLFEYFSETQRNKGNFPGRFSGRQFSNSRSEMNVSTLELGDSALYLCASSGGTGGNQPQHFGDGTRLSIL.

The CDR3 DNA reads as TGTGCCAGCAGCTCACGCCGAAAGGGATACAATGAGCAGTTCTTC. Translation: CASSSRRKGYNEQFF. The genes are TRBV7-9 and TRBJ2-1; the D is unclear. This CDR3 spans 15 amino acids. The germline V gene has CDR1 SEHNR and CDR2 FQNEAQ (reference sequence). With 4 bases removed from V and 4 bases from J, the gap between germline ends came to 14 bases.

The V and J genes are TRBV10-3 and TRBJ2-3; D is ambiguous. CDR1 and CDR2 (germline): ENHRY, SYGVKD. V was pared by 6 bases and J by 2 bases, with 12 bases between. This CDR3 has 14 residues. The CDR3 bases are TGTGCCATCAGGGCGGATCACCTCACAGATACGCAGTATTTT. Protein sequence: CAIRADHLTDTQYF.

This rearrangement joins TRBV28 to TRBJ2-7; TRBD1 matches 7 bases. The CDR3 is 14 amino acids. Germline CDR1 and CDR2: MDHEN and SYDVKM. The J segment lost 2 bases and the V segment lost 6 bases, leaving 7 bases of the junction unmatched. This CDR3 is CASRRQGLTYEQYF. CDR3 bases: TGTGCCAGCAGGCGACAGGGATTGACCTACGAGCAGTACTTC.

The chain couples TRBV4-3 to TRBJ2-7; no definite D call. In germline, CDR1 is LGHNA, CDR2 YSLEER. The CDR3 has 15 residues. The ends were cut back, 0 bases at V and 4 bases at J, with 13 bases in the middle. The CDR3 coding sequence is TGCGCCAGCAGCCAAGATTCATCTATCCCTTACGAGCAGTACTTC. The encoded protein is CASSQDSSIPYEQYF.

The V gene is TRBV2, the J gene TRBJ1-2; the D gene is possibly TRBD1 (6 bases). Trimming pared 8 bases from V and 7 bases from J, leaving 14 bases between. This CDR3 is 12 amino acids long. Germline V CDR1 and CDR2: SNHLY, FYNNEI. CDR3: CASAPQGFGYTF. CDR3 DNA sequence: TGTGCCAGCGCTCCTCAGGGGTTTGGCTACACCTTC.

The chain links TRBV18 to TRBJ2-5, with 10 bases identical to TRBD1. CDR3 length: 16 amino acids. The V gene end was trimmed by 3 bases and the J gene end by 7 bases; junction bases not matched to a gene: 11. Looked up from germline, CDR1 is KGHSH and CDR2 is LQKENI. The CDR3 coding sequence is TGTGCCAGCTCACCGCCGGGACAGGGGCCGGAAGGGACCCAGTACTTC. Amino acid sequence: CASSPPGQGPEGTQYF.

The CDR3 region has the DNA TGTGCCAGCAGCCACCCGAGACGCCTTTCTAGCACAGATACGCAGTATTTT. Its translation is CASSHPRRLSSTDTQYF. The rearrangement joins TRBV14 to TRBJ2-3; D is uncertain. The germline V and J ends were trimmed by 3 bases and 0 bases, with 16 bases remaining between them. The CDR3 consists of 17 residues. In germline, CDR1 is SGHDN, CDR2 FVKESK.

The V gene is TRBV19, the J gene TRBJ2-1, with D tentatively TRBD1 or TRBD2 (5 bases each). Trimming left V 3 bases short and J 15 bases short, with 12 bases between. The CDR3 length is 11 residues. The germline V gene has CDR1 LNHDA and CDR2 SQIVND (reference sequence). CDR3 sequence (DNA): TGTGCCAGTAGTATCCCGGGGCAGCGGTTCTTC. This translates into CASSIPGQRFF.

The genes are TRBV5-4 and TRBJ2-2, with 8 bases identical to TRBD2. CDR3 length equals 14 residues. The V gene end was trimmed by 7 bases and the J gene end by 4 bases; junction bases not matched to a gene: 6. CDR1 SGHNT and CDR2 YYREEE come from the germline V gene (reference sequence). The DNA for the CDR3 is TGTGCCAGCTCAAAGCGGGAGAGCACCGGGGAGCTGTTTTTT. Translation: CASSKRESTGELFF. Combining the CDR3 with reference TRBV5-4 and TRBJ2-2 gives the whole variable domain ETGVTQSPTHLIKTRGQQVTLRCSSQSGHNTVSWYQQALGQGPQFIFQYYREEENGRGNFPPRFSGLQFPNYSSELNVNALELDDSALYLCASSKRESTGELFFGEGSRLTVL.

A single count supports this clone. The chain carries TRBV11-2 and TRBJ2-5, with 13 bases lining up with TRBD2. The CDR3 has 17 residues. From germline, CDR1 is SGHAT and CDR2 FQNNGV. V lost 3 bases to trimming and J lost 1 base; unmatched junction nucleotides: 5. This CDR3 is CASSLRTSGSGQETQYF. Written as DNA, the CDR3 is TGTGCCAGCAGCTTGCGGACTAGCGGGAGCGGCCAAGAGACCCAGTACTTC.

The rearrangement links TRBV5-4 to TRBJ2-7; D uncertain. V was pared by 0 bases and J by 4 bases, with 8 bases between. This CDR3 has 13 amino acids. From germline, CDR1 is SGHNT and CDR2 YYREEE (reference sequence). The DNA of the CDR3 is TGTGCCAGCAGCTTGGCGGACGGTTACGAGCAGTACTTC. Its translation: CASSLADGYEQYF.

This clone was counted once. Within the sample, other DNA sequences also encode this same CDR3. CDR3 nucleotide sequence: TGTGCCAGTAGCCGGGACAGGGGTCAGCCCCAGCATTTT. Translating it yields CASSRDRGQPQHF. The chain joins TRBV19 to TRBJ1-5; 10 nucleotides match TRBD1. Germline V gene sequence: CDR1 LNHDA, CDR2 SQIVND (reference sequence). The junction had 2 bases not matched to a gene; V was cut back by 6 bases and J by 6 bases. This CDR3 is built from 13 residues.

J is TRBJ2-7 and V is TRBV7-2; the match to TRBD1 covers 11 bases. The germline V gene encodes CDR1 SGHTA and CDR2 FQGNSA. This CDR3 has 16 residues. The junction had 11 bases not matched to a gene; V was cut back by 3 bases and J by 7 bases. This CDR3 is CASSFRPGQGVWEQYF. CDR3 coding DNA: TGTGCCAGCAGCTTCCGCCCGGGACAGGGGGTGTGGGAGCAGTACTTC.